Following are 10 T cell receptor beta chains from one sample sequenced in a study of blood T cell repertoires in COVID-19. Profiled with immunoSEQ multiplex PCR; TCRdb holds only in-frame clones, not every one. The repertoire holds roughly 190,000 clones, with 94% as singletons. Sequenced input: peripheral blood. The origin of the receptors is a man between 25 and 39 years old with COVID-19, enrolled during active disease.

This chain connects TRBV19 to TRBJ1-4; tentative D call: TRBD1 (5 bases). Trimming pared 8 bases from V and 0 bases from J, leaving 10 bases between. CDR1 and CDR2 (germline): LNHDA, SQIVND (reference sequence). CDR3 length equals 14 residues. CDR3 in DNA: TGTGCCAGTCGCGACAGCACAACTAATGAAAAACTGTTTTTT. It is translated as CASRDSTTNEKLFF.

The chain joins TRBV6-1 to TRBJ1-5; tentatively, D is TRBD1 (6 bases). V shed 2 bases and J shed 6 bases, with 14 bases lying between them. Germline CDR1 reads MNHNS; CDR2 reads SASEGT. The CDR3 sequence is 15 residues long. The CDR3 protein is CASSEFGTHSQPQHF. CDR3 coding DNA: TGTGCCAGCAGTGAATTTGGGACACACAGTCAGCCCCAGCATTTT.

The chain is built from TRBV15 and TRBJ1-6; TRBD1 matches 7 bases. Trimming took 0 bases from V and 9 from J; bases not matched to a gene: 5. There are 15 residues in the CDR3. Per the germline V gene, CDR1 is LNHNV and CDR2 is YYDKDF (reference sequence). The CDR3 spells CATSRDNRGGSPLHF. The DNA of the CDR3 is TGTGCCACCAGCAGAGATAACAGGGGCGGTTCACCCCTCCACTTT.

The chain joins TRBV4-1 to TRBJ1-2, with a tentative D call TRBD1 (6 bases). CDR1 and CDR2 (germline): MGHRA, YSYEKL. With 3 bases removed from V and 6 bases from J, the gap between germline ends came to 17 bases. This CDR3 is built from 15 residues. The CDR3 DNA reads as TGCGCCAGCAGCCATCCAGTCAGGGGTGTGGATGGCTACACCTTC. Translating gives CASSHPVRGVDGYTF.

CDR3 bases: TGTGCTAGTGGACGAGGACAGGGGATAGGGAATCAGCCCCAGCATTTT. This sequence encodes CASGRGQGIGNQPQHF. The V call is TRBV12-5, the J call TRBJ1-5; TRBD1 matches 9 bases. Germline V gene lookup returns CDR1 LGHNT and CDR2 FRNRAP. Trimming took 6 bases from V and 4 from J; bases not matched to a gene: 10. The CDR3 extends over 16 amino acids.

The chain joins TRBV7-9 to TRBJ2-2; 8 nucleotides agree with TRBD1. J lost 4 bases, V lost 3 bases, and 7 bases had no gene match. The CDR3 has 16 amino acids. In germline, CDR1 is SEHNR, CDR2 FQNEAQ (reference sequence). The CDR3 here is CASSFPGGAGTGELFF. For the CDR3, the DNA is TGTGCCAGCAGCTTTCCAGGGGGCGCGGGCACCGGGGAGCTGTTTTTT.

The CDR3 DNA reads as TGCGCCAGCAGCTCCCCACTACGTACAGATACGCAGTATTTT. It yields the protein CASSSPLRTDTQYF. J is TRBJ2-3 and V is TRBV5-1; D gene uncertain. CDR3 length equals 14 residues. V gave up 3 bases and J gave up 3 bases, with 11 bases separating them. Germline assignment: CDR1 SGHRS and CDR2 YFSETQ.

The chain is built from TRBV7-3 and TRBJ1-6, with TRBD1 as a possible D gene (5 bases). This CDR3 has 16 residues. Per germline, CDR1 SGHTA and CDR2 FQGTGA. V lost 0 bases and J 12 bases, leaving 18 bases between the germline ends. CDR3 bases: TGTGCCAGCAGCTTAACGGGGGACTTACGGGTGGGACCCCTCCACTTT. This codes for CASSLTGDLRVGPLHF.

The chain couples TRBV30 to TRBJ1-5; D uncertain. This CDR3 has 13 amino acids. Trimming pared 0 bases from V and 7 bases from J, leaving 10 bases between. Germline CDR1 and CDR2: GTSNPN and SVGIG (reference sequence). This CDR3 reads CAWSVGGLQPQHF. CDR3 DNA sequence: TGTGCCTGGAGTGTAGGAGGACTCCAGCCCCAGCATTTT.

This chain uses TRBV2 with TRBJ1-2; D is ambiguous. Germline V CDR1 and CDR2: SNHLY, FYNNEI. V shed 2 bases and J shed 4 bases, with 11 bases lying between them. CDR3 length equals 14 residues. CDR3 nucleotide sequence: TGTGCCAGCAGTGAATTACAGCTTTTCTATGGCTACACCTTC. Translating gives CASSELQLFYGYTF.